This T cell receptor beta chain derives from a study of vaccination and CD4 T cells after COVID-19. Overall study findings and caveats: Convalescent patients studied were relatively few, and early post-infection timepoints were absent. Convalescent patients showed a median around 85% of reactive clones that were seen only post-vaccination.

Germline lookup yields CDR1 DFQATT and CDR2 SNEGSKA (reference sequence). The CDR3 is made up of 18 amino acids. The V segment lost 1 base and the J segment 5 bases; nucleotides outside the gene matches: 15. As to this clonotype: Its antigen is currently unknown.

TCRdb passed the PCR reads through MiXCR, listing each CDR3 protein once. The table has fewer than 30,000 distinct CDR3 sequences, approximately 51% seen once. The material was CD4+ T cells from blood, obtained before SARS-CoV-2 vaccination. This receptor was obtained from a human donor who had recovered from COVID-19. The chain has TRBV20-1 and TRBJ2-1; 9 nucleotides agree with TRBD2. The CDR3 reads CSARGPYSGSLPNNEQFF. In DNA form, the CDR3 reads TGCAGTGCTAGAGGTCCGTATAGCGGGAGCCTTCCTAACAATGAGCAGTTCTTC.